The 12 T cell receptor beta chains below come from one sample, sequenced in a study of T cell responses to AZD1222 COVID-19 vaccine. Sequencing was performed with immunoSEQ multiplex PCR; in TCRdb, only in-frame clones are kept and a portion is missing. This sample has fewer than 70,000 clones, with about 87% found just once. This material consisted of peripheral blood, taken on day 0 of AZD1222 vaccination. These receptors all come from an adult in good health.

The rearrangement uses TRBV11-2 and TRBJ1-2; the match to TRBD1 covers 7 bases. The germline CDR1 and CDR2 sequences are SGHAT and FQNNGV. J gave up 3 bases and V 5 bases, and 3 bases lay outside the gene matches. The CDR3 is 13 amino acids. The CDR3 region is CASSPDRDYGYTF. The CDR3 coding sequence is TGTGCCAGCAGCCCTGACAGGGACTATGGCTACACCTTC.

The chain joins TRBV4-2 to TRBJ1-2; TRBD1 matches 9 bases. The CDR3 loop spans 15 amino acids. Germline V gene data show CDR1 as LGHNA and CDR2 as YNFKEQ. Trimming cost V 3 bases and J 5 bases; bases outside gene matches: 7. CDR3 sequence reads: CASSQPATGGYGYTF. In nucleotides, the CDR3 is TGTGCCAGCAGCCAGCCGGCGACAGGGGGTTATGGCTACACCTTC.

This clone was counted once. The V gene is TRBV6-2 or TRBV6-3, the J gene TRBJ1-2; possibly TRBD1 for D (5 bases). V was pared by 2 bases and J by 4 bases, with 11 bases between. The CDR3 is 14 residues long. Germline values: CDR1 MNHEY, CDR2 SVGEGT. The CDR3 is CASSYGGWGYGYTF. CDR3 in DNA: TGTGCCAGCAGTTACGGGGGTTGGGGCTATGGCTACACCTTC.

This clone came up once. The V and J genes are TRBV6-5 and TRBJ1-2, with 9 nucleotides matching TRBD1. This CDR3 spans 13 amino acids. Germline V CDR1 and CDR2: MNHEY, SVGAGI. With 5 bases clipped from V and 6 bases from J, the junction kept 4 bases outside the gene matches. The CDR3 reads CASSHGQGNGYTF. The CDR3 nucleotides read TGTGCCAGCAGTCATGGACAGGGGAATGGCTACACCTTC.

The V gene is TRBV18, the J gene TRBJ1-1, with D possibly TRBD1 on 5 matching bases. Trimming shortened V by 3 bases and J by 7 bases, and 15 bases separated the two germline ends. The CDR3 length is 14 residues. Germline V gene data show CDR1 as KGHSH and CDR2 as LQKENI. In DNA, the CDR3 is TGTGCCAGCTCACCGAATCCCACCGGGGGTGAAGCTTTCTTT. This encodes CASSPNPTGGEAFF. Full variable domain (outside the CDR3, taken from reference TRBV18 and TRBJ1-1): NAGVMQNPRHLVRRRGQEARLRCSPMKGHSHVYWYRQLPEEGLKFMVYLQKENIIDESGMPKERFSAEFPKEGPSILRIQQVVRGDSAAYFCASSPNPTGGEAFFGQGTRLTVV.

V and J are TRBV5-1 and TRBJ2-1; 8 bases are a match to TRBD2. Losses at the gene ends were 1 base for V and 1 base for J; bases not matched to a gene: 7. This CDR3 has 17 amino acids. The germline V gene encodes CDR1 SGHRS and CDR2 YFSETQ. The CDR3: CASSLQVGGASYNEQFF. The CDR3 region has the DNA TGCGCCAGCAGCTTGCAGGTCGGGGGGGCATCCTACAATGAGCAGTTCTTC.

The rearrangement links TRBV9 to TRBJ2-3; D uncertain. The V end lost 0 bases, the J end lost 5 bases, and 7 bases lay between the germline ends. CDR1 is SGDLS, CDR2 YYNGEE, per germline. CDR3 size: 13 residues. CDR3 nucleotide sequence: TGTGCCAGCAGCGTAGGATGGGTAGATACGCAGTATTTT. It yields the protein CASSVGWVDTQYF. Full variable domain (missing parts from reference TRBV9 and TRBJ2-3): DSGVTQTPKHLITATGQRVTLRCSPRSGDLSVYWYQQSLDQGLQFLIQYYNGEERAKGNILERFSAQQFPDLHSELNLSSLELGDSALYFCASSVGWVDTQYFGPGTRLTVL.

The J gene is TRBJ1-1, the V gene TRBV7-7; no firm D call. The V end was cut by 5 bases, the J end by 2 bases, with 9 bases between. This CDR3 has 13 residues. Germline V CDR1 and CDR2: SSHAT, FNYEAQ (reference sequence). Here the CDR3 DNA reads TGTGCCAGCAGCAAAGAAATAAACACTGAAGCTTTCTTT. Its translation: CASSKEINTEAFF.

V is TRBV11-2 and J is TRBJ2-5; TRBD1 might be the D (5 bases). The V gene lost 6 bases and the J gene lost 3 bases, with 11 bases spanning the gap. CDR3 length: 13 amino acids. The germline CDR1 and CDR2 sequences are SGHAT and FQNNGV. This CDR3 reads CASSRQSKETQYF. CDR3 sequence (DNA): TGTGCCAGCAGTCGACAGTCTAAAGAGACCCAGTACTTC.

The gene calls are TRBV7-2 and TRBJ1-5; D gene uncertain. CDR1 is SGHTA and CDR2 is FQGNSA in the germline V gene. Between the trimmed V and J ends, which lost 1 base and 7 bases, there was a span of 14 bases. This CDR3 has 15 residues. DNA of the CDR3: TGTGCCAGCAGCTTAGATACGCCCGGGAGACAGCCCCAGCATTTT. This sequence encodes CASSLDTPGRQPQHF.

The genes are TRBV27 and TRBJ1-2; perhaps TRBD1 as D (5 bases). The germline gives CDR1 MNHEY, CDR2 SMNVEV (reference sequence). V was pared by 9 bases and J by 0 bases, with 14 bases between. The CDR3 extends over 14 amino acids. As DNA, the CDR3 is TGTGCCAGTCGCCACTCAGGGACTAACTATGGCTACACCTTC. The encoded protein is CASRHSGTNYGYTF.

The chain carries TRBV3-1 (or the pseudogene TRBV3-2) and TRBJ1-1; D perhaps matches TRBD1 (5 bases). The CDR3 extends over 17 amino acids. V gave up 0 bases and J gave up 4 bases, with 18 bases separating them. The V gene's germline CDR1 is LGHDT and CDR2 YNNKEL (reference sequence). The CDR3 DNA follows: TGTGCCAGCAGCCAAGAAGTAGGGGAGGGAGTGAGCACTGAAGCTTTCTTT. Translated, it gives CASSQEVGEGVSTEAFF.